What follows is one TCR beta chain and its context. Its antigen remains unknown. Sequenced by immunoSEQ multiplex PCR; TCRdb stores in-frame clones only, minus some. Counted here are roughly 76,000 clones, around 92% occurring once; the ten biggest clones make up around 2.2%. This specimen belongs to a study of lymphopenia after photon versus proton radiotherapy. General study results and limits: A bigger post-nadir fall in TCR diversity correlated inversely with survival time in deceased patients. Only patients who died were analyzed for survival; proton advantage is unproven. After lymphocyte nadir, photon-treated repertoires showed oligoclonal expansion, especially CD8+ Temra.

V gave up 1 base and J gave up 5 bases, with 18 bases separating them. Per the germline V gene, CDR1 is SGHVS and CDR2 is FQNEAQ. The length of the CDR3 is 16 residues. The material was peripheral blood, obtained from a patient treated with photon-based radiotherapy. This chain uses TRBV7-8 with TRBJ2-7, with a tentative D call TRBD2 (6 bases). The clonotype was recovered from a woman aged 40 to 50 with cholangiocarcinoma. The DNA of the CDR3 is TGTGCCAGCAGCTTAGTGCGGGGACCCATGGTCGACGAGCAGTACTTC. Translation gives CASSLVRGPMVDEQYF.